This T cell receptor (beta chain) was recorded in a study of blood T cell repertoires in COVID-19. Looking at the study overall: The United States, Italy and Spain were the sources of the acute and convalescent COVID-19 samples. Sources were T cells, B-cell-depleted T cells, or PBMCs; the material itself was cDNA or gDNA.

Per the original data handling: Counts of nucleated cells, estimated from reference gene primer amplification, were obtained. Profiling relied on immunoSEQ multiplex PCR, and the TCRdb table lists in-frame clones only, not all of them. D and trimming come from the DNA, and the V and J calls and clone size come from that table. The data contain roughly 70,000 clones, about 91% of them singletons. This CDR3 has 14 amino acids. CDR1 and CDR2 from the germline V gene are MNHNY and SVGAGI (reference sequence). V was clipped by 7 bases and J by 1 base; unmatched bases: 3. Sequencing used peripheral blood. V and J are TRBV6-6 and TRBJ1-5, with 8 bases matching TRBD1. The source of this sequence is a man at least 80 years old with acute or convalescent COVID-19. The CDR3 sequence: CASTGGGSNQPQHF. CDR3 sequence (DNA): TGTGCCAGCACAGGGGGCGGGAGCAATCAGCCCCAGCATTTT.